The T cell receptor beta chain described here comes from a study of cytomegalovirus exposure and HLA in healthy donors. This clone was observed a handful of times. The CDR3 has 17 residues. Germline CDR1 and CDR2: MNHNS and SASEGT. The ends lost 2 bases at V and 2 bases at J; junction bases unmatched: 6. Primers included in the PCR were 60 Vbeta and 13 Jbeta primers. Produced via immunoSEQ multiplex PCR; TCRdb's table is partial and in-frame only. The table shows roughly 120,000 clones, with around 69% occurring only once. The TCR comes from a woman aged 40 to 50 in good health and CMV-seropositive. Sequencing was done on a sample of PBMCs. The gene calls are TRBV6-1 and TRBJ2-5; 12 bases are a match to TRBD2. CDR3 bases: TGTGCCAGCAGTGAATGGACTAGCGGGGCCCCGCAAGAGACCCAGTACTTC. Translating it yields CASSEWTSGAPQETQYF.